This passage covers 2 T cell receptor beta chains from one sample sequenced in a study of T cell changes during pregnancy in multiple sclerosis (dated by TCRdb to 2018 to 2020). The method was the immunoSEQ multiplex PCR assay. TCRdb obtained this table from immuneACCESS and retained in-frame rearrangements with V and J assigned. These tables miss some clones; where compared with another copy, unresolved V genes account for less than half of the shortfall, and the remainder is unexplained. The sample table records about 40,000 clones; about 90% of these occur just once. The ten largest clones take up about 0.73% of the sample. The sequences come from CD4+ T cells from peripheral blood mononuclear cells, collected before pregnancy. Source of these receptors: a female donor with multiple sclerosis, enrolled in a pregnancy study.

This clone was seen a handful of times. The CDR3 protein is CAWKVPGVRHYGYTF. CDR3 sequence (DNA): TGTGCCTGGAAGGTACCAGGGGTCCGCCACTATGGCTACACCTTC. V usage is TRBV30 and J usage is TRBJ1-2; the D gene is possibly TRBD1 (6 bases). Per germline, CDR1 GTSNPN and CDR2 SVGIG (reference sequence). This CDR3 region has 15 residues. Trimming left V 4 bases short and J 3 bases short, with 18 bases between.

The chain employs TRBV18 and TRBJ1-3, with 10 bases lining up with TRBD1. CDR3 length equals 15 residues. CDR1 is KGHSH and CDR2 is LQKENI in the germline V gene. The V segment lost 6 bases and the J segment 2 bases; nucleotides outside the gene matches: 4. In DNA form, the CDR3 reads TGTGCCAGCTCTTACGACAGGGGGCCTGGAAACACCATATATTTT. This codes for CASSYDRGPGNTIYF.